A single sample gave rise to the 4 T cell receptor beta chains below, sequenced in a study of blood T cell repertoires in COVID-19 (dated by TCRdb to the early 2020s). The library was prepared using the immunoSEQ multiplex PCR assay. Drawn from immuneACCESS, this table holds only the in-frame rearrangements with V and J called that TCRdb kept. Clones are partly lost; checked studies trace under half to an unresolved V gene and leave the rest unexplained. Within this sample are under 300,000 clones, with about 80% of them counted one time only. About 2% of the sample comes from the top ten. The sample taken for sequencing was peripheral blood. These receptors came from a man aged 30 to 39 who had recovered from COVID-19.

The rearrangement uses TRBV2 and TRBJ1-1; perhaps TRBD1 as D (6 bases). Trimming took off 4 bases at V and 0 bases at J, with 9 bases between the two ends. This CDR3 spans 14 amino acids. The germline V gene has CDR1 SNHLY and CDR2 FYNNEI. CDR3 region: CASSVGQLNTEAFF. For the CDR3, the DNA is TGTGCCAGCAGTGTAGGACAGCTGAACACTGAAGCTTTCTTT.

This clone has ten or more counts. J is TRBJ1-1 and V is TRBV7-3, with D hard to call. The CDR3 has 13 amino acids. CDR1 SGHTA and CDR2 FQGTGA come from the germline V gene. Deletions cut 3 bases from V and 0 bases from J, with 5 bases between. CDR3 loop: CASSFNMNTEAFF. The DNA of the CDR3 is TGTGCCAGCAGCTTCAACATGAACACTGAAGCTTTCTTT.

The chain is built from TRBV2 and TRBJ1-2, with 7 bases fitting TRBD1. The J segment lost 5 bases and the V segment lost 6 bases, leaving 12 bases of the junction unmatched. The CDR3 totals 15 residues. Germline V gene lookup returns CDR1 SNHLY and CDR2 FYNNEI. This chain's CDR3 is CASRTTGTAAYGYTF. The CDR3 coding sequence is TGTGCCAGCAGGACTACCGGGACAGCAGCATATGGCTACACCTTC.

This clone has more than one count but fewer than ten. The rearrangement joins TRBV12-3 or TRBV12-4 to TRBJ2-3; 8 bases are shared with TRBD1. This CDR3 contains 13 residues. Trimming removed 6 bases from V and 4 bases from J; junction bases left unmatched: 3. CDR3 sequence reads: CASSTTGADTQYF. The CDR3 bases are TGTGCCAGCAGCACGACAGGGGCAGATACGCAGTATTTT.